These 7 T cell receptor beta chains share one sample of origin, sequenced in a study of cytomegalovirus exposure and HLA in healthy donors. The PCR employed 60 Vbeta primers together with 13 Jbeta primers. Clones were read by immunoSEQ multiplex PCR, and TCRdb kept only the in-frame ones, dropping some. The data show around 120,000 clones, nearly 80% seen once. The sample consisted of PBMCs. Source of these receptors: a woman aged 40-49 years in good health and CMV-seronegative.

This clone was counted a few times. V is TRBV5-5 and J is TRBJ2-1; the match to TRBD2 covers 11 bases. This CDR3 contains 13 residues. V was clipped by 0 bases and J by 15 bases; unmatched bases: 5. CDR1 SGHKS and CDR2 YYEKEE come from the germline V gene (reference sequence). CDR3 residues: CASSLDLSGRGFF. For the CDR3, the DNA is TGTGCCAGCAGCTTGGATCTTAGCGGGAGGGGGTTCTTC.

This clone was seen once. The gene calls are TRBV2 and TRBJ1-3; TRBD1 aligns across 7 bases. This CDR3 is built from 16 residues. CDR1 is SNHLY and CDR2 is FYNNEI in the germline V gene. V dropped 3 bases and J dropped 0; count of bases not matched to a gene: 5. The CDR3 protein is CASSETGLNSGNTIYF. CDR3 sequence (DNA): TGTGCCAGCAGTGAGACAGGGTTGAACTCTGGAAACACCATATATTTT. Complete variable domain (other parts from reference TRBV2 and TRBJ1-3): EPEVTQTPSHQVTQMGQEVILRCVPISNHLYFYWYRQILGQKVEFLVSFYNNEISEKSEIFDDQFSVERPDGSNFTLKIRSTKLEDSAMYFCASSETGLNSGNTIYFGEGSWLTVV.

This chain uses TRBV4-3 with TRBJ2-2, with D possibly matching TRBD2 (6 bases). The CDR3 is 15 amino acids. In germline, CDR1 is LGHNA, CDR2 YSLEER. V lost 1 base and J lost 6, with 12 bases in between. CDR3 residues: CASSQAGAKAGELFF. The CDR3, as DNA: TGCGCCAGCAGCCAAGCGGGAGCGAAGGCCGGGGAGCTGTTTTTT.

The table lists this clone with a count of one. V and J are TRBV7-3 and TRBJ2-7, with D possibly TRBD1 on 7 matching bases. The CDR3 totals 11 residues. Germline V CDR1 and CDR2: SGHTA, FQGTGA. Trimming removed 5 bases at V and 6 bases at J, with 8 bases between. CDR3 DNA: TGTGCCAGCAGCCAGGGGGGCGAGCAGTACTTC. This translates into CASSQGGEQYF.

This clone has a single count. This chain connects TRBV10-1 to TRBJ2-7, with unresolved D. Germline CDR1 is WNHNN and CDR2 is SYGVQD (reference sequence). The CDR3 runs 17 residues. The V gene lost 0 bases and the J gene lost 4 bases, with 19 bases spanning the gap. This CDR3 reads CASSESKGVRLVYEQYF. The CDR3, as DNA: TGCGCCAGCAGTGAGTCGAAAGGAGTGAGGTTGGTTTACGAGCAGTACTTC.

The chain has TRBV6-1 and TRBJ2-7; D remains ambiguous. V gave up 5 bases and J gave up 4 bases, with 6 bases separating them. Germline V gene lookup returns CDR1 MNHNS and CDR2 SASEGT. The CDR3 has 11 residues. This chain's CDR3 is CASSPRYEQYF. DNA of the CDR3: TGTGCCAGCAGTCCGCGGTACGAGCAGTACTTC.

The sample holds a few counts of this clone. The chain links TRBV5-4 to TRBJ2-1; weak D call: TRBD2 (6 bases). V dropped 0 bases and J dropped 2 bases, with 6 bases sitting between them. The germline V gene encodes CDR1 SGHNT and CDR2 YYREEE (reference sequence). The CDR3 is 14 amino acids. CDR3 coding DNA: TGTGCCAGCAGCTTGGGACTAGCCTACAATGAGCAGTTCTTC. Protein product: CASSLGLAYNEQFF.